The next 25 T cell receptor beta chains were all read from a single sample in a study of shared clonotypes between healthy human individuals. Sequencing used immunoSEQ multiplex PCR; TCRdb keeps in-frame clones, though not all of them. The data contain about a million clones, 60% to 80% of them singletons. Sample: memory CD4+ T cells from PBMCs. The subset here: CD45RA-negative fraction. The source is a man between 18 and 29 years old in good health. Some clones in this sample may be carry-over from other donors' samples.

V usage is TRBV4-1 and J usage is TRBJ1-2; 11 nucleotides line up with TRBD1. In germline, CDR1 is MGHRA, CDR2 YSYEKL. The CDR3 sequence is 16 residues long. J gave up 5 bases and V 1 base, and 6 bases lay outside the gene matches. CDR3 in DNA: TGCGCCAGCAGCCAAGTCGGGACAGGGGGGGGATATGGCTACACCTTC. Amino acids: CASSQVGTGGGYGYTF.

Worth noting for this clone: This may arise from a read error, as a much more abundant clone is one base away. The gene calls are TRBV7-8 and TRBJ2-3; no definite D call. Between the trimmed V and J ends, which lost 5 bases and 2 bases, there was a span of 2 bases. This CDR3 has 11 amino acids. The germline V gene encodes CDR1 SGHVS and CDR2 FQNEAQ. CDR3 amino acids: CASSHTDTQYF. CDR3 in DNA: TGTGCCAGCAGCCACACAGATACGCAGTATTTT.

The rearrangement links TRBV7-9 to TRBJ1-2, with unresolved D. In germline, CDR1 is SEHNR, CDR2 FQNEAQ (reference sequence). The germline V and J ends were trimmed by 6 bases and 8 bases, with 19 bases remaining between them. The CDR3 spans 14 residues. The CDR3 loop is CASSVESMSWGYTF. The DNA for the CDR3 is TGTGCCAGCAGTGTGGAGTCCATGTCCTGGGGCTACACCTTC.

The gene calls are TRBV28 and TRBJ2-6; 8 bases fit TRBD1. Trimming at V came to 6 bases and at J to 2 bases, leaving 3 bases not matched to a gene. CDR3 length: 15 residues. Looked up from germline, CDR1 is MDHEN and CDR2 is SYDVKM. This CDR3 is CASSPGGTGANVLTF. CDR3 in DNA: TGTGCCAGCAGCCCAGGGGGCACTGGGGCCAACGTCCTGACTTTC.

The chain recombines TRBV4-1 with TRBJ2-1; TRBD1 might be the D (6 bases). Per germline, CDR1 MGHRA and CDR2 YSYEKL. CDR3 length: 15 residues. V was pared by 3 bases and J by 8 bases, with 17 bases between. The CDR3 sequence is CASSQGAAWLDEQFF. Written as DNA, the CDR3 is TGCGCCAGCAGCCAGGGGGCGGCCTGGCTCGATGAGCAGTTCTTC.

Of note for this clone: A much larger clone lies a single base off, so this may be a read error. The sample carries other DNA sequences with the same CDR3. This chain connects TRBV7-2 to TRBJ2-7; tentatively, D is TRBD1 (5 bases). Trimming shortened V by 5 bases and J by 3 bases, and 8 bases separated the two germline ends. Per germline, CDR1 SGHTA and CDR2 FQGNSA. The CDR3 is made up of 12 amino acids. The CDR3 DNA reads TGTGCCAGCAGCCTTCAGGGCTACGAGCAGTACTTC. This sequence encodes CASSLQGYEQYF.

This sequence joins TRBV18 and TRBJ2-2; no reliable D call. This CDR3 comprises 13 residues. Trimming stripped 6 bases from V and 7 bases from J, with 12 bases between. Germline assignment: CDR1 KGHSH and CDR2 LQKENI. The CDR3 loop reads CASSPLEVGELFF. The CDR3 DNA is TGTGCCAGCTCCCCGCTAGAGGTCGGGGAGCTGTTTTTT.

This chain connects TRBV7-2 to TRBJ2-7, with D unresolved. This CDR3 region has 15 residues. V was cut by 3 bases and J by 4 bases, with 16 bases left in between. Germline CDR1 is SGHTA and CDR2 is FQGNSA. CDR3 residues: CASSLVRANLYEQYF. The CDR3 nucleotides read TGTGCCAGCAGCTTGGTCCGAGCAAACTTATACGAGCAGTACTTC.

As to this clone: A junction end diverges from the germline sequence, so it may reflect a read error. The chain couples TRBV2 to TRBJ1-4; 8 bases agree with TRBD1. The CDR3 is 14 residues long. Per germline, CDR1 SNHLY and CDR2 FYNNEI. The DNA of the CDR3 is TGTGCCAGCAGTGCAAACAGGGGGGATGAAGAACTGTTTTTT. Encoded protein: CASSANRGDEELFF. The full variable domain, rest sourced from reference TRBV2 and TRBJ1-4, is EPEVTQTPSHQVTQMGQEVILRCVPISNHLYFYWYRQILGQKVEFLVSFYNNEISEKSEIFDDQFSVERPDGSNFTLKIRSTKLEDSAMYFCASSANRGDEELFFGSGTQLSVL.

A word on this clone: Other DNA sequences in this sample translate to the same CDR3. The rearrangement uses TRBV28 and TRBJ1-2; D is ambiguous. Trimming left V 6 bases short and J 4 bases short, with 9 bases between. CDR1 is MDHEN, CDR2 SYDVKM, per germline. CDR3 length equals 12 residues. DNA for the CDR3: TGTGCCAGCAGACCGGGCGGCTATGGCTACACCTTC. Translated, it gives CASRPGGYGYTF.

This clone occurred a few times. This chain connects TRBV29-1 to TRBJ1-5; D perhaps matches TRBD1 (5 bases). The CDR3 contains 13 residues. The V gene lost 6 bases and the J gene lost 7 bases, with 16 bases spanning the gap. Germline CDR1 is SQVTM and CDR2 is ANQGSEA. CDR3 nucleotides: TGCAGCGTCCAGGGACCCACCGGGCAGCCCCAGCATTTT. Its translation is CSVQGPTGQPQHF.

This clone was observed a handful of times. The rearrangement joins TRBV4-1 to TRBJ1-4, with D perhaps TRBD1 (5 bases). Looked up from germline, CDR1 is MGHRA and CDR2 is YSYEKL. Trimming left V 1 base short and J 0 bases short, with 9 bases between. The CDR3 sequence is 16 residues long. CDR3 DNA: TGCGCCAGCAGCCAAGTGGACACGTCAACTAATGAAAAACTGTTTTTT. The encoded protein is CASSQVDTSTNEKLFF.

This sequence joins TRBV29-1 and TRBJ2-2; 8 bases match TRBD1. The length of the CDR3 is 13 residues. The junction had 2 bases not matched to a gene; V was cut back by 6 bases and J by 2 bases. The germline V gene has CDR1 SQVTM and CDR2 ANQGSEA. CDR3 sequence (DNA): TGCAGCGTGGGACAGGATAACACCGGGGAGCTGTTTTTT. The encoded protein is CSVGQDNTGELFF.

The rearrangement uses TRBV4-3 and TRBJ2-7; TRBD2 might be the D (5 bases). Germline loops: CDR1 LGHNA, CDR2 YSLEER. V was pared by 4 bases and J by 4 bases, with 17 bases between. CDR3 size: 15 residues. As DNA, the CDR3 is TGCGCCAGCAGCCCCCGATCCGGCCCGGGGTACGAGCAGTACTTC. Protein product: CASSPRSGPGYEQYF.

This rearrangement joins TRBV28 to TRBJ1-3; D gene ambiguous. Trimming stripped 8 bases from V and 4 bases from J, with 15 bases between. The germline gives CDR1 MDHEN, CDR2 SYDVKM. CDR3 size: 14 residues. CDR3: CASGSMERGNTIYF. Written as DNA, the CDR3 is TGTGCCAGCGGTAGCATGGAGAGAGGAAACACCATATATTTT.

The chain uses TRBV19 and TRBJ1-3; weak D call: TRBD1 (5 bases). The CDR3 has 15 residues. The germline gives CDR1 LNHDA, CDR2 SQIVND (reference sequence). The germline V and J ends were trimmed by 5 bases and 4 bases, with 15 bases remaining between them. The CDR3 protein is CASSLTARLGNTIYF. CDR3 DNA: TGTGCCAGTAGTTTGACAGCCCGGCTGGGAAACACCATATATTTT. Using reference TRBV19 and TRBJ1-3 for the parts outside the CDR3, the full variable domain is DGGITQSPKYLFRKEGQNVTLSCEQNLNHDAMYWYRQDPGQGLRLIYYSQIVNDFQKGDIAEGYSVSREKKESFPLTVTSAQKNPTAFYLCASSLTARLGNTIYFGEGSWLTVV.

V usage is TRBV5-1 and J usage is TRBJ2-7; tentative D call: TRBD1 (6 bases). Deletions cut 3 bases from V and 3 bases from J, with 16 bases between. Germline lookup yields CDR1 SGHRS and CDR2 YFSETQ. The CDR3 contains 15 residues. CDR3 residues: CASSSPGTRSYEQYF. CDR3 bases: TGCGCCAGCAGCTCCCCCGGGACAAGGAGCTACGAGCAGTACTTC.

The rearrangement uses TRBV30 and TRBJ1-2; no clear D. Trimming stripped 2 bases from V and 5 bases from J, with 12 bases between. CDR3 size: 13 residues. Germline CDR1 reads GTSNPN; CDR2 reads SVGIG (reference sequence). CDR3 DNA: TGTGCCTGGAGTACGGAGGGAAGTTATGGCTACACCTTC. Translated: CAWSTEGSYGYTF.

V gene TRBV7-3 combines with J gene TRBJ2-2; D perhaps matches TRBD1 (7 bases). The CDR3 runs 15 residues. The germline V and J ends were trimmed by 6 bases and 5 bases, with 16 bases remaining between them. The germline V gene encodes CDR1 SGHTA and CDR2 FQGTGA. The CDR3 coding sequence is TGTGCCAGCAGACAGCAGACAGGGAGGACCGGGGAGCTGTTTTTT. Translating it yields CASRQQTGRTGELFF.

This clone was observed a handful of times. The chain employs TRBV9 and TRBJ2-2; D not resolved. The CDR3 sequence is 17 residues long. Germline lookup yields CDR1 SGDLS and CDR2 YYNGEE. Trimming removed 0 bases at V and 1 base at J, with 13 bases between. The CDR3 here is CASSVGWVGRNTGELFF. CDR3 DNA sequence: TGTGCCAGCAGCGTAGGTTGGGTCGGCAGGAACACCGGGGAGCTGTTTTTT.

Notes on this clone: The same CDR3 can be traced to other DNA sequences in this sample. The V and J genes are TRBV18 and TRBJ2-3; 9 nucleotides align to TRBD2. J lost 0 bases, V lost 6 bases, and 4 bases had no gene match. CDR1 is KGHSH, CDR2 LQKENI, per germline. The CDR3 sequence is 15 residues long. The CDR3 protein is CASSRTSGSTDTQYF. The CDR3 DNA reads as TGTGCCAGCTCCCGCACTAGCGGGAGCACAGATACGCAGTATTTT.

The sample holds a few counts of this clone. The chain carries TRBV15 and TRBJ2-1; D unclear. Trimming pared 3 bases from V and 4 bases from J, leaving 10 bases between. Per the germline V gene, CDR1 is LNHNV and CDR2 is YYDKDF (reference sequence). The CDR3 runs 14 residues. Here the CDR3 reads CATSSGLRYNEQFF. CDR3 bases: TGTGCCACCAGCAGTGGTTTGAGATACAATGAGCAGTTCTTC.

The chain has TRBV5-8 and TRBJ2-7, with D possibly matching TRBD2 (6 bases). Germline-derived CDR1 and CDR2 are SGHTS and YDEGEE. Trimming left V 0 bases short and J 2 bases short, with 18 bases between. The CDR3 totals 17 residues. The CDR3 sequence: CASSLVEGGDLTYEQYF. The CDR3 bases are TGTGCCAGCAGCTTGGTCGAGGGAGGCGACTTAACCTACGAGCAGTACTTC.

V gene TRBV27 combines with J gene TRBJ1-4; 8 nucleotides line up with TRBD1. Trimming cost V 6 bases and J 8 bases; bases outside gene matches: 8. The CDR3 length is 14 residues. Germline values: CDR1 MNHEY, CDR2 SMNVEV (reference sequence). The CDR3 region is CASSVRQGREKLFF. In DNA, the CDR3 is TGTGCCAGCAGCGTCCGACAGGGGAGGGAAAAACTGTTTTTT.

V gene TRBV28 combines with J gene TRBJ1-1; the D is unclear. Trimming removed 4 bases from V and 1 base from J, with 13 bases in between. Germline V gene lookup returns CDR1 MDHEN and CDR2 SYDVKM. This CDR3 comprises 15 residues. The DNA of the CDR3 is TGTGCCAGCAGTTACCCGGACTCTAGGAACACTGAAGCTTTCTTT. This codes for CASSYPDSRNTEAFF.